Below, 2 T cell receptor beta chains from the same sample are listed, as sequenced in a study of blood T cell repertoires in COVID-19. TCRdb's copy holds only in-frame clones and misses some; the assay was immunoSEQ multiplex PCR. Here the sample spans 150,000 to 200,000 clones, approximately 80% being singletons. What was sequenced was PBMCs or T cells enriched from blood (not recorded which). The receptors stem from a man between 45 and 60 years old who had recovered from COVID-19.

This rearrangement joins TRBV14 to TRBJ2-4, with D possibly TRBD2 on 6 matching bases. This CDR3 region has 16 residues. Trimming removed 1 base at V and 3 bases at J, with 13 bases between. Germline CDR1 is SGHDN and CDR2 is FVKESK. DNA for the CDR3: TGTGCCAGCAGCCAAGGTAGCGGCTTACGCAAAAACATTCAGTACTTC. Its protein is CASSQGSGLRKNIQYF.

This chain connects TRBV5-1 to TRBJ2-5; 8 nucleotides match TRBD2. The junction had 11 bases not matched to a gene; V was cut back by 5 bases and J by 5 bases. CDR1 is SGHRS and CDR2 is YFSETQ in the germline V gene. The length of the CDR3 is 15 residues. CDR3 region: CASSVGRGGPETQYF. CDR3 DNA sequence: TGCGCCAGCAGTGTGGGACGGGGGGGCCCGGAGACCCAGTACTTC.